These 5 T cell receptor beta chains were sequenced from one sample in a study of blood T cell repertoires in COVID-19. Libraries were prepared by immunoSEQ multiplex PCR; TCRdb keeps only in-frame clonotypes and omits some of them. Among approximately 200,000 clones, about 80% were seen once, and the ten largest hold 3% to 3.5%. The sample comprised peripheral blood. These receptors came from a woman between 25 and 40 years old who had recovered from COVID-19.

V is TRBV6-6 and J is TRBJ2-7, with 7 bases that match TRBD1. CDR3 size: 11 residues. Germline V gene data show CDR1 as MNHNY and CDR2 as SVGAGI (reference sequence). Trimming took 6 bases from V and 12 from J; bases not matched to a gene: 8. CDR3: CASSLQGYRYF. The CDR3 bases are TGTGCCAGCAGCCTACAGGGGTATCGGTACTTC.

The chain employs TRBV28 and TRBJ1-5; unclear D gene. V was pared by 5 bases and J by 6 bases, with 8 bases between. Germline lookup yields CDR1 MDHEN and CDR2 SYDVKM. The CDR3 loop spans 12 amino acids. For the CDR3, the DNA is TGTGCCAGCAGTCAAACAGCTCAGCCCCAGCATTTT. This gives the protein CASSQTAQPQHF.

The chain combines TRBV10-2 with TRBJ2-3; the match to TRBD2 covers 10 bases. The length of the CDR3 is 14 residues. J lost 7 bases, V lost 6 bases, and 7 bases had no gene match. Germline CDR1 WSHSY, CDR2 SAAADI. The CDR3 here is CASRQAGGPNTQYF. CDR3 DNA sequence: TGCGCCAGCAGACAAGCGGGAGGGCCGAATACGCAGTATTTT.

The chain couples TRBV27 to TRBJ2-7; D might be TRBD2 (6 bases). The CDR3 has 15 amino acids. Trimming stripped 4 bases from V and 0 bases from J, with 13 bases between. The germline CDR1 and CDR2 sequences are MNHEY and SMNVEV (reference sequence). This CDR3 is CASSSPGATSYEQYF. DNA for the CDR3: TGTGCCAGCAGTTCCCCGGGAGCCACCTCCTACGAGCAGTACTTC.

This clone was seen only once. The chain recombines TRBV6-5 with TRBJ1-5, with D tentatively TRBD1 (5 bases). V dropped 8 bases and J dropped 5 bases, with 16 bases sitting between them. The CDR3 totals 14 residues. The V gene's germline CDR1 is MNHEY and CDR2 SVGAGI. DNA of the CDR3: TGTGCCAGCGGACGGACATCTCTTGATCAGCCCCAGCATTTT. It is translated as CASGRTSLDQPQHF.